One and the same sample provided the 14 T cell receptor beta chains below, sequenced in a study of shared clonotypes between healthy human individuals. Using immunoSEQ multiplex PCR, the repertoire was profiled, and TCRdb retains in-frame clones only, with some absent. The table records roughly 2 million clones, approximately 94% of them present only once. Sequenced: naive CD4+ T cells sorted from blood. Subset given: CD45RA+ positively selected. These receptors were collected from a man aged 18 to 29 in good health.

This chain connects TRBV27 to TRBJ2-2; D unresolved. CDR1 is MNHEY, CDR2 SMNVEV, per germline (reference sequence). V was shortened by 5 bases and J by 8 bases, with 12 bases between the two germline ends. This CDR3 contains 13 residues. CDR3 DNA: TGTGCCAGCAGTGCGCAGGTTACGGGGGAGCTGTTTTTT. Its protein is CASSAQVTGELFF.

The rearrangement joins TRBV6-6 to TRBJ1-1, with D possibly matching TRBD1 (6 bases). The V gene's germline CDR1 is MNHNY and CDR2 SVGAGI (reference sequence). The CDR3 is 12 residues long. With 8 bases removed from V and 4 bases from J, the gap between germline ends came to 11 bases. DNA of the CDR3: TGTGCCAGCTGGGGGGGGCGCACTGAAGCTTTCTTT. It codes for CASWGGRTEAFF.

The chain has TRBV6-6 and TRBJ1-3; D possibly corresponds to TRBD1 (5 bases). The CDR3 sequence is 14 residues long. V lost 6 bases and J 0 bases, leaving 9 bases between the germline ends. From germline, CDR1 is MNHNY and CDR2 SVGAGI (reference sequence). CDR3 DNA: TGTGCCAGCAGCCCTACAGGCTCTGGAAACACCATATATTTT. It specifies CASSPTGSGNTIYF.

Comments on this clone: Other DNA variants within this sample encode the same CDR3. The CDR3: CASSSQGAGETQYF. CDR3 DNA: TGTGCCAGCAGCTCACAGGGGGCGGGAGAGACCCAGTACTTC. The rearrangement joins TRBV11-2 to TRBJ2-5, with 9 nucleotides matching TRBD1. J was trimmed by 4 bases and V by 4 bases; bases with no gene match: 4. This CDR3 contains 14 residues. Looked up from germline, CDR1 is SGHAT and CDR2 is FQNNGV. Based on the CDR3 plus reference TRBV11-2 and TRBJ2-5, the full variable domain is EAGVAQSPRYKIIEKRQSVAFWCNPISGHATLYWYQQILGQGPKLLIQFQNNGVVDDSQLPKDRFSAERLKGVDSTLKIQPAKLEDSAVYLCASSSQGAGETQYFGPGTRLLVL.

The chain carries TRBV18 and TRBJ1-2, with TRBD1 identical over 8 bases. CDR3 length equals 18 residues. Germline V CDR1 and CDR2: KGHSH, LQKENI. J gave up 3 bases and V 0 bases, and 12 bases lay outside the gene matches. The chain's CDR3 is CASSPPRDRTQRDYGYTF. The CDR3, as DNA: TGTGCCAGCTCACCACCCCGGGACAGGACTCAAAGAGACTATGGCTACACCTTC.

V gene TRBV28 combines with J gene TRBJ2-7; D gene uncertain. CDR1 is MDHEN, CDR2 SYDVKM, per germline. V was clipped by 7 bases and J by 2 bases, with 9 bases between them. The CDR3 extends over 12 amino acids. The CDR3 reads CASTGSTYEQYF. The CDR3 region has the DNA TGTGCCAGCACCGGCAGCACCTACGAGCAGTACTTC.

The rearrangement links TRBV7-3 to TRBJ2-5, with TRBD1 matching over 7 bases. J gave up 1 base and V 5 bases, and 7 bases lay outside the gene matches. The CDR3 is made up of 15 amino acids. The V gene's germline CDR1 is SGHTA and CDR2 FQGTGA. The CDR3 DNA reads TGTGCCAGCAGCCTCTCCAGGGGGACCCAAGAGACCCAGTACTTC. It is translated as CASSLSRGTQETQYF.

The genes are TRBV11-2 and TRBJ1-4; 8 nucleotides agree with TRBD1. The CDR3 spans 14 residues. V lost 4 bases to trimming and J lost 8 bases; unmatched junction nucleotides: 6. Germline CDR1 is SGHAT and CDR2 is FQNNGV. The CDR3: CASSSVRGHEKLFF. CDR3 nucleotides: TGTGCCAGCAGCTCTGTCAGGGGGCACGAAAAACTGTTTTTT.

The rearrangement links TRBV19 to TRBJ2-7; TRBD1 agrees at 8 bases. The ends lost 5 bases at V and 4 bases at J; junction bases unmatched: 10. The CDR3 covers 15 residues. CDR1 is LNHDA and CDR2 is SQIVND in the germline V gene (reference sequence). This CDR3 is CASSLTGQGGYEQYF. The CDR3 DNA reads as TGTGCCAGTAGTCTGACCGGACAGGGCGGATACGAGCAGTACTTC. The whole variable domain, remainder taken from reference TRBV19 and TRBJ2-7, is DGGITQSPKYLFRKEGQNVTLSCEQNLNHDAMYWYRQDPGQGLRLIYYSQIVNDFQKGDIAEGYSVSREKKESFPLTVTSAQKNPTAFYLCASSLTGQGGYEQYFGPGTRLTVT.

The V call is TRBV28, the J call TRBJ2-5, with 11 bases identical to TRBD1. The V segment lost 6 bases and the J segment 7 bases; nucleotides outside the gene matches: 7. CDR1 is MDHEN, CDR2 SYDVKM, per germline. This CDR3 has 14 residues. The CDR3 region is CASSGTGGPMTQYF. The CDR3 coding sequence is TGTGCCAGCAGCGGGACAGGGGGTCCCATGACCCAGTACTTC.

The J gene is TRBJ1-1, the V gene TRBV19; D ambiguous. V was pared by 2 bases and J by 1 base, with 11 bases between. This CDR3 comprises 15 residues. Looked up from germline, CDR1 is LNHDA and CDR2 is SQIVND (reference sequence). The CDR3 bases are TGTGCCAGTAGTATACGTTATTGGGCGAACACTGAAGCTTTCTTT. Encoded protein: CASSIRYWANTEAFF.

This chain links TRBV5-1 with TRBJ1-1, with D maybe TRBD1 (5 bases). Germline CDR1 and CDR2: SGHRS and YFSETQ. Between the trimmed V and J ends, which lost 0 bases and 2 bases, there was a span of 20 bases. The CDR3 sequence is 18 residues long. CDR3 protein: CASSLGGGAFSPNTEAFF. The CDR3 bases are TGCGCCAGCAGCTTGGGAGGAGGGGCATTCTCCCCCAACACTGAAGCTTTCTTT. The whole variable domain, filled in from reference TRBV5-1 and TRBJ1-1, reads KAGVTQTPRYLIKTRGQQVTLSCSPISGHRSVSWYQQTPGQGLQFLFEYFSETQRNKGNFPGRFSGRQFSNSRSEMNVSTLELGDSALYLCASSLGGGAFSPNTEAFFGQGTRLTVV.

In its sample, this clone was seen once. CDR3 sequence: CASSLGSVSSYEQYF. The CDR3 coding sequence is TGTGCCAGCAGCTTAGGTAGCGTTAGCTCCTACGAGCAGTACTTC. The chain uses TRBV7-2 and TRBJ2-7, with D possibly being TRBD2 (5 bases). Germline V lookup: CDR1 SGHTA, CDR2 FQGNSA. V dropped 1 base and J dropped 0 bases, with 10 bases sitting between them. This CDR3 contains 15 residues.

The V and J genes are TRBV28 and TRBJ1-2; TRBD1 matches 9 bases. This CDR3 is built from 16 residues. The V segment lost 2 bases and the J segment 0 bases; nucleotides outside the gene matches: 4. Germline loops: CDR1 MDHEN, CDR2 SYDVKM. The CDR3 DNA sequence: TGTGCCAGCAGTTTAGCAACAGGGGGCCCTAACTATGGCTACACCTTC. It yields the protein CASSLATGGPNYGYTF.